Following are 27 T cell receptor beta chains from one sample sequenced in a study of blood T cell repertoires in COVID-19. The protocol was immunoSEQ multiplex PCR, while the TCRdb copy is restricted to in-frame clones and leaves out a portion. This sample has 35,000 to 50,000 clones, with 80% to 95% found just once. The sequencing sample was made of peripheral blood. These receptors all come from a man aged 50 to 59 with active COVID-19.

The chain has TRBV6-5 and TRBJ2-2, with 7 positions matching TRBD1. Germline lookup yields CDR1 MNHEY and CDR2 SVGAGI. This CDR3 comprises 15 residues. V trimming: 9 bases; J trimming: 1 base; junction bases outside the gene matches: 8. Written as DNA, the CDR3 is TGTGCCAGTGGGACAGTCCGCCGGAACACCGGGGAGCTGTTTTTT. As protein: CASGTVRRNTGELFF.

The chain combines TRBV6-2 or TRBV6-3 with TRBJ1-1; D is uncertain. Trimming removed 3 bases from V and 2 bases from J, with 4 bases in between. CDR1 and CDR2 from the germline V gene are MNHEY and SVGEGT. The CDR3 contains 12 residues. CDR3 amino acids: CASSYTNTEAFF. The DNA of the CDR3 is TGTGCCAGCAGTTATACTAACACTGAAGCTTTCTTT.

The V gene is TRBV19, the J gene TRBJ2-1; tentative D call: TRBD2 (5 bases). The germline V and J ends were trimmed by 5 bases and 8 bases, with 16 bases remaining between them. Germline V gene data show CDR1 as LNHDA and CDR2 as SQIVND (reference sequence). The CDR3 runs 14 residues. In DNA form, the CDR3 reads TGTGCCAGTAGTTCAACGGCCGGAGGCTATGAGCAGTTCTTC. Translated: CASSSTAGGYEQFF.

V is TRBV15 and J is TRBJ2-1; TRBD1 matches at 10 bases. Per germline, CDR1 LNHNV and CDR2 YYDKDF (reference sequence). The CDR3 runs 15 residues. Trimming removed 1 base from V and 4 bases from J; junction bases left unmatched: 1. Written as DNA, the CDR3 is TGTGCCACCAGCAGAGGGGACAGGGGTTACAATGAGCAGTTCTTC. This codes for CATSRGDRGYNEQFF.

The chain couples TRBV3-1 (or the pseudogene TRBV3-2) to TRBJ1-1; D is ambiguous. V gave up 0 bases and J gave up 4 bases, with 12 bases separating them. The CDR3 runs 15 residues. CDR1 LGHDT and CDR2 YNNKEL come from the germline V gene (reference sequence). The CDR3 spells CASSQDFSYGTEAFF. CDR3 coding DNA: TGTGCCAGCAGCCAAGATTTTTCGTACGGCACTGAAGCTTTCTTT.

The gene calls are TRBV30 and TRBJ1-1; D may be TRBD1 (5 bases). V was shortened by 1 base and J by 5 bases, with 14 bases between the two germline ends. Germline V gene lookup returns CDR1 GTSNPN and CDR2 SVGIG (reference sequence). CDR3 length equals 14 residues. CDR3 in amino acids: CAWSAGGGRTEAFF. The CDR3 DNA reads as TGTGCCTGGAGTGCCGGGGGGGGGAGGACTGAAGCTTTCTTT.

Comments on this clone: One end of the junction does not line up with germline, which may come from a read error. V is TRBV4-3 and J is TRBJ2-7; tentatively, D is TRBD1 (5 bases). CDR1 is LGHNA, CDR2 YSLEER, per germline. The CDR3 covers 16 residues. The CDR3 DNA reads TGCGTCAGCAGCCAAGATCCTACCGACAGCTCCTACGAGCAGTACTTC. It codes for CVSSQDPTDSSYEQYF.

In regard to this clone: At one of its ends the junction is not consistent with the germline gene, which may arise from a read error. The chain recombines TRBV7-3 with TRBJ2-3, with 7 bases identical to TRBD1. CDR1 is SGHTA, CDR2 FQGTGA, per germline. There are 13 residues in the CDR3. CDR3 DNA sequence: TGTGCCAGCAGCTTAGCCCGGGACAGCCCTGAGGATTTT. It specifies CASSLARDSPEDF.

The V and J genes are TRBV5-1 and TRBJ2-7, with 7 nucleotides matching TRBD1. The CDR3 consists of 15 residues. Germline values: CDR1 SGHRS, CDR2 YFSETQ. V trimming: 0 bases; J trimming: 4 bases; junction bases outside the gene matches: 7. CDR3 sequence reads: CASSLATGAMYEQYF. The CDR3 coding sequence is TGCGCCAGCAGCTTGGCCACAGGGGCCATGTACGAGCAGTACTTC.

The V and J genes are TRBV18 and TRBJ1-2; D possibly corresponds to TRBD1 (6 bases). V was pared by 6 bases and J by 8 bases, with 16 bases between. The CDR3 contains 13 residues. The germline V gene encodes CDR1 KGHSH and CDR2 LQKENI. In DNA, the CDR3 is TGTGCCAGCTCCCCTCGGACAGACCCCGGCTACACCTTC. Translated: CASSPRTDPGYTF.

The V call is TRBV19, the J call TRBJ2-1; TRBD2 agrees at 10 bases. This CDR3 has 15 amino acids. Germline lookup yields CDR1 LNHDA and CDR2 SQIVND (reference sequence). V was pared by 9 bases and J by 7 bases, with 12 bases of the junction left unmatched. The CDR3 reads CASRERGTSVNEQFF. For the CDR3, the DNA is TGTGCCAGCCGTGAGCGGGGGACTAGCGTGAATGAGCAGTTCTTC.

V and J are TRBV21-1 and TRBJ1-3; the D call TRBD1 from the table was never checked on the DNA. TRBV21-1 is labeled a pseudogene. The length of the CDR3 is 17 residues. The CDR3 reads CASTLLDSLKPGNTIYF. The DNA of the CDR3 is TGTGCCAGCACCTTGCTGGACAGCCTAAAACCTGGAAACACCATATATTTT.

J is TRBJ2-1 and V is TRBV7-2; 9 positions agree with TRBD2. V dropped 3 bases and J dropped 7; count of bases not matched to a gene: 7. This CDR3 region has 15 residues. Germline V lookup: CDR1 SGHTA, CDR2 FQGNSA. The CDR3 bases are TGTGCCAGCAGCTTGGGCGGGGGGGCTGGTAATGAGCAGTTCTTC. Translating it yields CASSLGGGAGNEQFF.

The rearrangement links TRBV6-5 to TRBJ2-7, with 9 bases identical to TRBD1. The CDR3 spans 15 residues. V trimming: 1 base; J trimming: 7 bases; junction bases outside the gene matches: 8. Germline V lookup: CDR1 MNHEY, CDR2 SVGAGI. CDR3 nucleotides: TGTGCCAGCAGTTACTTTGGACAGGGGACGAGTGAGCAGTACTTC. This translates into CASSYFGQGTSEQYF.

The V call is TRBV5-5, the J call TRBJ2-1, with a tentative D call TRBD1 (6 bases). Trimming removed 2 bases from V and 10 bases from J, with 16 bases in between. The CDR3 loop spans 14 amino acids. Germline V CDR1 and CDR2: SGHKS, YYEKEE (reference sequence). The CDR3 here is CASSFRGTETEQFF. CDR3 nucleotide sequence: TGTGCCAGCAGCTTCAGGGGCACGGAAACCGAGCAGTTCTTC. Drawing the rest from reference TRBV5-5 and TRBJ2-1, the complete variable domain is DAGVTQSPTHLIKTRGQQVTLRCSPISGHKSVSWYQQVLGQGPQFIFQYYEKEERGRGNFPDRFSARQFPNYSSELNVNALLLGDSALYLCASSFRGTETEQFFGPGTRLTVL.

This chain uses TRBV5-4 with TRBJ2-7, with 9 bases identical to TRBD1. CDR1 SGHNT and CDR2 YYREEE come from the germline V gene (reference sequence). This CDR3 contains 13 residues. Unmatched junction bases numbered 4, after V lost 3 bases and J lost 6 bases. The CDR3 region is CASSWDRESEQYF. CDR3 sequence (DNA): TGTGCCAGCAGCTGGGACAGGGAGAGCGAGCAGTACTTC.

The CDR3 sequence: CASSSVTSGMQYF. CDR3 sequence (DNA): TGTGCCAGCAGCTCTGTCACTAGCGGGATGCAGTATTTT. The gene calls are TRBV7-2 and TRBJ2-3, with 10 bases identical to TRBD2. V gave up 4 bases and J gave up 11 bases; unmatched junction bases: 6. Germline loops: CDR1 SGHTA, CDR2 FQGNSA. CDR3 length equals 13 residues.

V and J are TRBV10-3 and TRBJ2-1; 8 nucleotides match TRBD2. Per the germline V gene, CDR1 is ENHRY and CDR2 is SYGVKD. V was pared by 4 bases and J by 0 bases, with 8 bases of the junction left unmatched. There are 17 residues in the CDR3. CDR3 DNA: TGTGCCATCAGTGGGCCCCTGCTAGCGGGCTCCTACAATGAGCAGTTCTTC. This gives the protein CAISGPLLAGSYNEQFF.

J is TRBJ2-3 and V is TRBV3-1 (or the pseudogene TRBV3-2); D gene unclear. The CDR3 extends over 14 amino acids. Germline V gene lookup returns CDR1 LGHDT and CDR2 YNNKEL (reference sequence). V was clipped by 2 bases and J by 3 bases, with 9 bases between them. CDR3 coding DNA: TGTGCCAGCAGCCAAAGTCATACAACAGATACGCAGTATTTT. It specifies CASSQSHTTDTQYF.

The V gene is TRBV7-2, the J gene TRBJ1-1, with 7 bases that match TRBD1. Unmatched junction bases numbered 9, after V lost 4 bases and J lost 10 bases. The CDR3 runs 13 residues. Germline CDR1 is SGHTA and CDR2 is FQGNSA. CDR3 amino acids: CASSSLSQGRAFF. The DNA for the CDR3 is TGTGCCAGCAGCTCTTTATCACAGGGGAGAGCTTTCTTT. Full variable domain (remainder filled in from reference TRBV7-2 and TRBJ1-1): GAGVSQSPSNKVTEKGKDVELRCDPISGHTALYWYRQSLGQGLEFLIYFQGNSAPDKSGLPSDRFSAERTGGSVSTLTIQRTQQEDSAVYLCASSSLSQGRAFFGQGTRLTVV.

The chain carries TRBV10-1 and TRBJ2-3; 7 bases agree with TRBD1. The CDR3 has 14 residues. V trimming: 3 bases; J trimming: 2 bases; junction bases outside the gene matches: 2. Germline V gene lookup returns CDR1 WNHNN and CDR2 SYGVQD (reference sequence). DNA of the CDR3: TGCGCCAGCAGTGATGGACAGGCCACAGATACGCAGTATTTT. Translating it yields CASSDGQATDTQYF.

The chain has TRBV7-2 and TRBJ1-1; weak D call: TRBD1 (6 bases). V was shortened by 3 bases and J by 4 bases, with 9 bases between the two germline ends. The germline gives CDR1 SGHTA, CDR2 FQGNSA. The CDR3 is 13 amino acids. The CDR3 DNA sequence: TGTGCCAGCAGCTTTGGACAGCGCACTGAAGCTTTCTTT. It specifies CASSFGQRTEAFF.

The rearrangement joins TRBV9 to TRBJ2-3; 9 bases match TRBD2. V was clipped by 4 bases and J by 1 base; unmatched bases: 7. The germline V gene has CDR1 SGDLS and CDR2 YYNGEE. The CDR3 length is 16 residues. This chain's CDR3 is CASSSPQRGGTDTQYF. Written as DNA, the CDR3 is TGTGCCAGCAGCTCCCCCCAGCGGGGGGGCACAGATACGCAGTATTTT.

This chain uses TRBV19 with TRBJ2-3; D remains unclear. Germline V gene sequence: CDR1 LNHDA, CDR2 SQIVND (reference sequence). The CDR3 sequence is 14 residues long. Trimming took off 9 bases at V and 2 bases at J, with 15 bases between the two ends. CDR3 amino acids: CASTARAYTDTQYF. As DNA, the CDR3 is TGTGCCAGCACCGCTCGAGCCTACACAGATACGCAGTATTTT. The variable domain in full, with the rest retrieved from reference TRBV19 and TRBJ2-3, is DGGITQSPKYLFRKEGQNVTLSCEQNLNHDAMYWYRQDPGQGLRLIYYSQIVNDFQKGDIAEGYSVSREKKESFPLTVTSAQKNPTAFYLCASTARAYTDTQYFGPGTRLTVL.

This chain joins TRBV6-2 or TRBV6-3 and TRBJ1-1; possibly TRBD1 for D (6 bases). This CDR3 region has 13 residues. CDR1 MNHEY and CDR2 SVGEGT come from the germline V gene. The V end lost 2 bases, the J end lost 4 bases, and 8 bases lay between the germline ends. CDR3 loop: CASSYQGPTEAFF. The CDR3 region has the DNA TGTGCCAGCAGTTACCAGGGGCCCACTGAAGCTTTCTTT.

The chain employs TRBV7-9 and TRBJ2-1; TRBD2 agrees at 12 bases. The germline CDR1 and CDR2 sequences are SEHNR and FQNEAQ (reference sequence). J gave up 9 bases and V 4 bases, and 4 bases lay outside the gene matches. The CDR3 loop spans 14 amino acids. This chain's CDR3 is CASSWTSGVGEQFF. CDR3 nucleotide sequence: TGTGCCAGCAGCTGGACTAGCGGGGTCGGTGAGCAGTTCTTC.

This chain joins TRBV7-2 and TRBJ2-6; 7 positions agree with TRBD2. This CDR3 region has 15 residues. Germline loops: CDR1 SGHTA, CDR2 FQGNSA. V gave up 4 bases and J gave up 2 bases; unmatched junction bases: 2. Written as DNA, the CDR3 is TGTGCCAGCAGCTCAGGGAGGGCTGGGGCCAACGTCCTGACTTTC. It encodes CASSSGRAGANVLTF.